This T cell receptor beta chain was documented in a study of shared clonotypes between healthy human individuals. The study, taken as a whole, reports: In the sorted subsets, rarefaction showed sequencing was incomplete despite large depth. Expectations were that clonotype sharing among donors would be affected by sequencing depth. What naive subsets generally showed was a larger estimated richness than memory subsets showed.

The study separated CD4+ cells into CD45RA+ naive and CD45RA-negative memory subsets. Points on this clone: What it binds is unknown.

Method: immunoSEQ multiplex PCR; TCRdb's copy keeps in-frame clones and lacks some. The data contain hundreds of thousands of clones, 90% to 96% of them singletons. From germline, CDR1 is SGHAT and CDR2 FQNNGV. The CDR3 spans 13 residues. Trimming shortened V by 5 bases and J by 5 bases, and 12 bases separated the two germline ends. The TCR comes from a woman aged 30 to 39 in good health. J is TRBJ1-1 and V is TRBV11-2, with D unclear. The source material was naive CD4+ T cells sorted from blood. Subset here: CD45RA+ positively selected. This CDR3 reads CASSPSVTTEAFF. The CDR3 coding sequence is TGTGCCAGCAGCCCCTCCGTAACGACTGAAGCTTTCTTT.